This T cell receptor beta chain appears in the sequencing data of a study of CXCR3-negative and CXCR3-positive naive CD8 T cells. This CDR3 is 15 amino acids long. Through 5' RACE with UMI labels, the TRB cDNA libraries were prepared. TCRdb reprocessed the 5' RACE reads and reports one entry per CDR3 protein, with no DNA. The sample totals over 100,000 distinct CDR3 sequences. The gene calls are TRBV12-3 or TRBV12-4 and TRBJ2-3. The sequence was obtained from a human donor in good health. Some clones in this sample may be carry-over from other donors' samples. Sequencing was done on a sample of naive CXCR3- CD8+ T cells from blood. Subset described: CD45RO-CCR7+CD27+CD95- naive CD8+ T cells lacking CXCR3 (TNR3-). Here the CDR3 reads CASSLGRSSTDTQYF.